This T cell receptor (beta chain) derives from a study of blood T cell repertoires in COVID-19. Using immunoSEQ multiplex PCR, the repertoire was profiled, and TCRdb retains in-frame clones only, with some absent. The table records over 250,000 clones, 75% to 95% of them present only once. This TCR derives from a person aged 18 to 35 with COVID-19, enrolled during active disease. The sequenced sample consisted of peripheral blood.

DNA of the CDR3: TGTGCCAGCAGCTCCCCGGGACACAACAATGAGCAGTTCTTC. Translating gives CASSSPGHNNEQFF. The genes are TRBV7-2 and TRBJ2-1, with D possibly being TRBD1 (6 bases). The CDR3 runs to 14 residues. Looked up from germline, CDR1 is SGHTA and CDR2 is FQGNSA. V shed 4 bases and J shed 5 bases, with 12 bases lying between them. Full variable domain (remainder filled in from reference TRBV7-2 and TRBJ2-1): GAGVSQSPSNKVTEKGKDVELRCDPISGHTALYWYRQSLGQGLEFLIYFQGNSAPDKSGLPSDRFSAERTGGSVSTLTIQRTQQEDSAVYLCASSSPGHNNEQFFGPGTRLTVL.